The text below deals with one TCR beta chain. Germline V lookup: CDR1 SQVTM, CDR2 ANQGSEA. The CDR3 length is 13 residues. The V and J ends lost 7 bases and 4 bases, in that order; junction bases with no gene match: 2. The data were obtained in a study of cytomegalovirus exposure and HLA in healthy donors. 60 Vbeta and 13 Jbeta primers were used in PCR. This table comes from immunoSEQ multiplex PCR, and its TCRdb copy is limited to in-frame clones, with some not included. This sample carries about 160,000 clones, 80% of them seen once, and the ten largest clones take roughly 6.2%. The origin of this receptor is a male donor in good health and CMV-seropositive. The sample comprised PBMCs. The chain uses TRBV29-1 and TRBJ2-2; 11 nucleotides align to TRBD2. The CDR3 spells CSATSGSTGELFF. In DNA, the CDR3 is TGCAGCGCAACTAGCGGGAGCACCGGGGAGCTGTTTTTT.